These 14 T cell receptor beta chains were sequenced from one sample in a study of T cell changes during pregnancy in multiple sclerosis. Assay: immunoSEQ multiplex PCR; the TCRdb copy retains only in-frame clones and omits some. The sample consists of 40,000 to 55,000 clones, 85% to 95% of them appearing once. The starting material was CD8+ T cells from peripheral blood mononuclear cells, obtained in the second trimester of pregnancy. These receptors were collected from a female donor with multiple sclerosis, enrolled in a pregnancy study.

This clone was counted many times. The chain joins TRBV18 to TRBJ2-3, with D perhaps TRBD1 (7 bases). V lost 3 bases, J lost 7 bases, and 11 bases lay in between. The CDR3 is 13 amino acids. Germline V gene sequence: CDR1 KGHSH, CDR2 LQKENI. CDR3: CASSPSGGYTQYF. The CDR3 nucleotides read TGTGCCAGCTCACCGTCAGGGGGGTATACGCAGTATTTT.

This chain joins TRBV12-5 and TRBJ2-7; TRBD1 matches 7 bases. This CDR3 region has 12 residues. The ends lost 9 bases at V and 2 bases at J; junction bases unmatched: 4. Germline CDR1 and CDR2: LGHNT and FRNRAP. The CDR3: CASTGTAYEQYF. The DNA of the CDR3 is TGTGCTAGCACCGGGACAGCCTACGAGCAGTACTTC.

This clone was recorded once. This chain links TRBV5-4 with TRBJ2-3, with 9 bases that match TRBD1. This CDR3 region has 15 residues. The germline V gene has CDR1 SGHNT and CDR2 YYREEE (reference sequence). V was clipped by 4 bases and J by 4 bases; unmatched bases: 7. The CDR3 region is CASSGGTGRADTQYF. For the CDR3, the DNA is TGTGCCAGCAGCGGGGGGACAGGGAGAGCAGATACGCAGTATTTT.

The V call is TRBV4-1, the J call TRBJ1-2; D gene ambiguous. This CDR3 has 12 residues. V gave up 0 bases and J gave up 5 bases, with 4 bases separating them. CDR1 is MGHRA and CDR2 is YSYEKL in the germline V gene. The CDR3 protein is CASSQDTYGYTF. CDR3 DNA sequence: TGCGCCAGCAGCCAAGACACATATGGCTACACCTTC.

V gene TRBV9 combines with J gene TRBJ2-3; TRBD2 is a possible D gene (6 bases). CDR3 length: 16 residues. Germline V gives CDR1 SGDLS, CDR2 YYNGEE. The V end was cut by 3 bases, the J end by 2 bases, with 16 bases between. The CDR3 DNA reads TGTGCCAGCAGCGCTGGGGCTAGCGAATTCACAGATACGCAGTATTTT. Amino acid sequence: CASSAGASEFTDTQYF.

This clone was seen only once. This sequence joins TRBV7-2 and TRBJ2-4, with D possibly TRBD2 on 6 matching bases. CDR1 and CDR2 from the germline V gene are SGHTA and FQGNSA. The V gene lost 5 bases and the J gene lost 0 bases, with 17 bases spanning the gap. This CDR3 is built from 17 residues. CDR3 residues: CASSGPGGPLAKNIQYF. CDR3 nucleotide sequence: TGTGCCAGCAGCGGGCCAGGAGGGCCCCTAGCCAAAAACATTCAGTACTTC.

This sequence joins TRBV27 and TRBJ2-1; D gene ambiguous. Germline V gene data show CDR1 as MNHEY and CDR2 as SMNVEV (reference sequence). V lost 6 bases and J 2 bases, leaving 11 bases between the germline ends. This CDR3 has 14 amino acids. The DNA of the CDR3 is TGTGCCAGCAGAGTACTCTTTACCTACAATGAGCAGTTCTTC. Encoded protein: CASRVLFTYNEQFF.

The chain carries TRBV15 and TRBJ1-1; 11 bases map to TRBD1. J lost 4 bases, V lost 8 bases, and 3 bases had no gene match. This CDR3 has 13 amino acids. In germline, CDR1 is LNHNV, CDR2 YYDKDF (reference sequence). CDR3 in DNA: TGTGCCACCCTAGGGACAGGGGGCACTGAAGCTTTCTTT. Translation: CATLGTGGTEAFF.

V and J are TRBV27 and TRBJ2-7; 10 positions agree with TRBD2. This CDR3 has 14 amino acids. Unmatched junction bases numbered 4, after V lost 5 bases and J lost 3 bases. Germline CDR1 and CDR2: MNHEY and SMNVEV (reference sequence). For the CDR3, the DNA is TGTGCCAGCAGTCTGAGCGGGGGGGGCTACGAGCAGTACTTC. It translates to CASSLSGGGYEQYF.

This clone has only one observation. The V and J genes are TRBV9 and TRBJ1-1; 7 bases are a match to TRBD1. The germline gives CDR1 SGDLS, CDR2 YYNGEE. The trim removed 0 bases at V and 4 bases at J, leaving 6 bases unmatched. This CDR3 contains 15 residues. This CDR3 reads CASSVEGDRLTEAFF. The DNA of the CDR3 is TGTGCCAGCAGCGTAGAAGGGGACAGACTCACTGAAGCTTTCTTT.

The genes are TRBV7-2 and TRBJ1-5; TRBD1 matches at 8 bases. The trim removed 0 bases at V and 6 bases at J, leaving 4 bases unmatched. CDR1 and CDR2 from the germline V gene are SGHTA and FQGNSA. This CDR3 has 15 amino acids. The CDR3 is CASSLARTGFQPQHF. DNA of the CDR3: TGTGCCAGCAGCTTAGCGCGGACAGGGTTTCAGCCCCAGCATTTT.

The chain recombines TRBV28 with TRBJ1-1; possibly TRBD1 for D (5 bases). CDR3 length equals 12 residues. CDR1 MDHEN and CDR2 SYDVKM come from the germline V gene. Trimming shortened V by 2 bases and J by 5 bases, and 6 bases separated the two germline ends. The CDR3 spells CASSLRGTEAFF. The DNA of the CDR3 is TGTGCCAGCAGTTTACGGGGGACTGAAGCTTTCTTT.

The chain couples TRBV7-3 to TRBJ2-5; TRBD1 might be the D (6 bases). Germline V gene sequence: CDR1 SGHTA, CDR2 FQGTGA. This CDR3 has 15 amino acids. The germline V and J ends were trimmed by 5 bases and 2 bases, with 15 bases remaining between them. The CDR3 nucleotides read TGTGCCAGCAGCCCCCTTGGCGGACAGCAAGAGACCCAGTACTTC. It translates to CASSPLGGQQETQYF.

The chain uses TRBV11-2 and TRBJ2-1; TRBD1 might be the D (5 bases). CDR1 is SGHAT and CDR2 is FQNNGV in the germline V gene. Between the trimmed V and J ends, which lost 3 bases and 8 bases, there was a span of 8 bases. The CDR3 covers 12 residues. The CDR3 region has the DNA TGTGCCAGCAGCTTGGTAGGGGATGAGCAGTTCTTC. Its protein is CASSLVGDEQFF.